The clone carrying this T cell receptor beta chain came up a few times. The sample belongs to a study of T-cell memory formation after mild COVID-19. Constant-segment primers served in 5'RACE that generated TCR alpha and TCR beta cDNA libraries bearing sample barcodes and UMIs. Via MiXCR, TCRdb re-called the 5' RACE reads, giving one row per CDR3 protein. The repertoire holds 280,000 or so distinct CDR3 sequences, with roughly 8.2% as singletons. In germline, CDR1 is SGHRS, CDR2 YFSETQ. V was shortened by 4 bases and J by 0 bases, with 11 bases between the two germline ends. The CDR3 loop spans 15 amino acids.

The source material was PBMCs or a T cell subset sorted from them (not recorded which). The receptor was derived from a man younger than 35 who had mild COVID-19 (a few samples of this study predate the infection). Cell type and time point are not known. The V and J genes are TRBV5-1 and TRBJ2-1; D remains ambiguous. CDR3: CASSDGDLSYNEQFF. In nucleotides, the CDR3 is TGCGCCAGCAGCGATGGAGACCTCTCCTACAATGAGCAGTTCTTC. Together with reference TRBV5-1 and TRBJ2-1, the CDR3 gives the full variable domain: KAGVTQTPRYLIKTRGQQVTLSCSPISGHRSVSWYQQTPGQGLQFLFEYFSETQRNKGNFPGRFSGRQFSNSRSEMNVSTLELGDSALYLCASSDGDLSYNEQFFGPGTRLTVL.